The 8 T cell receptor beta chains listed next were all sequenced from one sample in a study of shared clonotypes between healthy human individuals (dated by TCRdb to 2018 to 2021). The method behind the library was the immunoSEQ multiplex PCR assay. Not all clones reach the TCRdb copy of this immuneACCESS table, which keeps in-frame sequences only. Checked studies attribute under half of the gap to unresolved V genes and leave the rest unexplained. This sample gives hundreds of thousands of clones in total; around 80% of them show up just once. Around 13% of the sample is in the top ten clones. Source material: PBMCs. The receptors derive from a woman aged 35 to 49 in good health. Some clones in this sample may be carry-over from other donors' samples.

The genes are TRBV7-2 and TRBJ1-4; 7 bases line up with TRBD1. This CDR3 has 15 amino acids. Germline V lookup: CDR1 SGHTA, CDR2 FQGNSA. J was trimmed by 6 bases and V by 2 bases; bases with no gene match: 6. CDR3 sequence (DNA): TGTGCCAGCAGCTTAATTGGGGACAGCTATGAAAAACTGTTTTTT. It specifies CASSLIGDSYEKLFF.

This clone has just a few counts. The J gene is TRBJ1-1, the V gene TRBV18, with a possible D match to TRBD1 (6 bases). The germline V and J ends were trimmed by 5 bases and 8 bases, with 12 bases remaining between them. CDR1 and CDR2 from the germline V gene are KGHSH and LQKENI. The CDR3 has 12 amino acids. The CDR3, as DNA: TGTGCCAGCTCATACGGACAGACAGAAGCTTTCTTT. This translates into CASSYGQTEAFF.

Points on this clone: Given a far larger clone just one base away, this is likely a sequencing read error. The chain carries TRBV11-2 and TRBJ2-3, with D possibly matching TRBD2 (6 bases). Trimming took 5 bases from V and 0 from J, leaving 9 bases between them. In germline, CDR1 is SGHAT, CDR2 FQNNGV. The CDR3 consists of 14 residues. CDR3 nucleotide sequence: TGTGCCAGCAGCCCCGGGACTAGCACAGATACGCAGTATTTT. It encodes CASSPGTSTDTQYF.

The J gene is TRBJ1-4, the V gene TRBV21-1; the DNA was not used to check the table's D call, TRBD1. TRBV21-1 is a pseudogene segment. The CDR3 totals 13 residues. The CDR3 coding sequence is TGTGCCAGCGGTTACAGGTTCTGCGAAAAACTGTTTTTT. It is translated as CASGYRFCEKLFF.

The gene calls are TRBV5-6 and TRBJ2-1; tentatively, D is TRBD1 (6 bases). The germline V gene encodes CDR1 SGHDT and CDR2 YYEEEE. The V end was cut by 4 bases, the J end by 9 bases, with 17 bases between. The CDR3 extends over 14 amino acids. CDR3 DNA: TGTGCCAGCAGCCTTCAGGGGTCCACAGGTGAGCAGTTCTTC. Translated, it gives CASSLQGSTGEQFF.

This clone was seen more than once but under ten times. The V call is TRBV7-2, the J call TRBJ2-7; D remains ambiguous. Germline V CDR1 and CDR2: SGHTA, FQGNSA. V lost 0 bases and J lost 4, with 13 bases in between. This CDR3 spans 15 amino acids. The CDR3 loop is CASSLAPAVGYEQYF. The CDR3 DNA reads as TGTGCCAGCAGCTTAGCACCCGCAGTGGGTTACGAGCAGTACTTC.

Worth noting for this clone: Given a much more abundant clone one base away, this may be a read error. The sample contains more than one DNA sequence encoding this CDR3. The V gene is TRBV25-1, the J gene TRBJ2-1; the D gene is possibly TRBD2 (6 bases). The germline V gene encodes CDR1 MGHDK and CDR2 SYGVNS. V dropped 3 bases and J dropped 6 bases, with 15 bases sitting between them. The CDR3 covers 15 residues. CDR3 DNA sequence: TGTGCCAGCAGTGAGGAGGGTCCCCCTGTCAATGAGCAGTTCTTC. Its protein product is CASSEEGPPVNEQFF.

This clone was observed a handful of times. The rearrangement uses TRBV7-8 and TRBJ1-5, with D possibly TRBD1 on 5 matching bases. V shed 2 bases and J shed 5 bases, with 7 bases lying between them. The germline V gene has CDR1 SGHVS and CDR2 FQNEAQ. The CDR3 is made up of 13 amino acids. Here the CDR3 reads CASSLSGYQPQHF. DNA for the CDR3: TGTGCCAGCAGCTTATCAGGGTATCAGCCCCAGCATTTT.